This entry is about one TCR beta chain. The source of the sample is a study of cytomegalovirus exposure and HLA in healthy donors. V was clipped by 5 bases and J by 2 bases; unmatched bases: 6. The CDR3 extends over 14 amino acids. The germline V gene encodes CDR1 SQVTM and CDR2 ANQGSEA. Both 60 Vbeta primers and 13 Jbeta primers went into the PCR. Sequencing was performed with immunoSEQ multiplex PCR; in TCRdb, only in-frame clones are kept and a portion is missing. The sample holds 120,000 to 150,000 clones, over 60% seen once. The chain couples TRBV29-1 to TRBJ1-5; 7 bases align to TRBD1. Source material: PBMCs. The TCR originated in a male donor in good health and CMV-seronegative. CDR3 sequence (DNA): TGCAGCGTTACGACAGGGTATGGCAATCAGCCCCAGCATTTT. Its translation is CSVTTGYGNQPQHF.